Sequencing of this TCR beta chain was carried out in a study of Graves' ophthalmopathy and Graves' hyperthyroidism. Study conclusions and caveats: Among expanded thyroid clonotypes above 0.001 frequency, most also occurred in blood. Discriminating ophthalmopathy from stable hyperthyroidism, a 13-signature model attained a sensitivity of 87.88% and a specificity of about 81%.

Clinical symptoms, serum thyroxine, TRAb, thyroid ultrasound and orbital computed tomography determined diagnosis. Using RNA transcripts, the TCR beta CDR3 regions were amplified. An initial RT-PCR round employing HTBI primers preceded a second-round multiplex PCR. TCRdb re-called the multiplex PCR reads through MiXCR, storing one row per CDR3 protein. The sample includes 300,000 to 350,000 distinct CDR3 sequences, 15% to 20% of them seen just once. This clonotype was detected many times. Its target is not known. Germline-derived CDR1 and CDR2 are MNHNS and SASEGT. The CDR3 is 13 amino acids. Trimming removed 4 bases from V and 5 bases from J, with 9 bases in between.

This chain links TRBV6-1 with TRBJ1-5, with a tentative D call TRBD1 (6 bases). Sequencing was carried out using peripheral blood. The clonotype was recovered from an adult man with Graves' ophthalmopathy. The CDR3: CASSGQDYQPQHF. The CDR3 nucleotides are TGTGCCAGCAGTGGACAGGATTATCAGCCCCAGCATTTT.